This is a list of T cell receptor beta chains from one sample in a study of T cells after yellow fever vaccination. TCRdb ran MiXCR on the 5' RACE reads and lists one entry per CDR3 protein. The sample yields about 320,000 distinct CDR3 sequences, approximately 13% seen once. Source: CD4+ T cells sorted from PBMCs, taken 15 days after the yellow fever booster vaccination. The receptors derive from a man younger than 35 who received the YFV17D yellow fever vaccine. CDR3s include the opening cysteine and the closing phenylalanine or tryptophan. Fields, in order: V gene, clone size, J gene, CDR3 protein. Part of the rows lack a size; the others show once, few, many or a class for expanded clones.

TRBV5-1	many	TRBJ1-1	CASSLPTLNTEAFF
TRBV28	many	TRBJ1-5	CASSLYRQPQHF
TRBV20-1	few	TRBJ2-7	CSARVRGRDLGYEQYF
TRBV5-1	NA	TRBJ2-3	CASSGGTGEDTQYF
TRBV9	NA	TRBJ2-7	CASSVSSAYEQYF
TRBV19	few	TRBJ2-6	CATRAGGAPGANVLTF
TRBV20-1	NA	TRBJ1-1	CSARRGGNAEAFF
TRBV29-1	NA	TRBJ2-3	CSVKRGGRTDTQYF
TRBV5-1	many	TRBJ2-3	CASSLTSDGYTQYF
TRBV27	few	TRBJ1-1	CASSSRDNTEAFF
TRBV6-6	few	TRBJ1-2	CASSRPPLTGNYGYTF
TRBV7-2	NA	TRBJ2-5	CASSLATSTQETQYF
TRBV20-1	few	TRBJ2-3	CSASKQGTDTQYF
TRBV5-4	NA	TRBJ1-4	CASSLAPGEANEKLFF
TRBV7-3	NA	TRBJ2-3	CASSPSGRTSTDTQYF
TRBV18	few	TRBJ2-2	CASSQIEDTGELFF
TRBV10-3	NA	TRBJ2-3	CAISQQGETDTQYF
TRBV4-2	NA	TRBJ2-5	CASSQEARRFETQYF
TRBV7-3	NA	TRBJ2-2	CASSLTHSNTGELFF
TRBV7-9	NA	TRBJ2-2	CASSRGTGSTGELFF
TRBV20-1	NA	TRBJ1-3	CSALTGTQLNTIYF
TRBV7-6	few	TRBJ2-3	CASSLWAGANTDTQYF
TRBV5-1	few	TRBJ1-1	CASSLGTGRAEAFF
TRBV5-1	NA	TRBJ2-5	CASSQSGAETQYF
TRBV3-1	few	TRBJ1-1	CASTQGVGAAFF
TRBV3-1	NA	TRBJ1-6	CASSQGRNNSPLHF
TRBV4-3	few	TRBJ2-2	CASSQDKGGTGELFF
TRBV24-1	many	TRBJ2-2	CATSDGTGDTGELFF
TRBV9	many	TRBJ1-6	CASSVAATRYNSPLHF
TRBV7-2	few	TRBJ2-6	CASSFWSSSGANVLTF
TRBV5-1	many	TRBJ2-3	CASSWGGHRGTDTQYF
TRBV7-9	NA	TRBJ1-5	CASSLGFETNQPQHF
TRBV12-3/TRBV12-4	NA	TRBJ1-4	CASSLGTAFGKLFF
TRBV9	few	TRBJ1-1	CASSVEGYGTEAFF
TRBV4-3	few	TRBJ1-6	CASSQDRGGGSYNSPLHF
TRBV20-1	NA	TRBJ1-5	CSARLRNNQPQHF